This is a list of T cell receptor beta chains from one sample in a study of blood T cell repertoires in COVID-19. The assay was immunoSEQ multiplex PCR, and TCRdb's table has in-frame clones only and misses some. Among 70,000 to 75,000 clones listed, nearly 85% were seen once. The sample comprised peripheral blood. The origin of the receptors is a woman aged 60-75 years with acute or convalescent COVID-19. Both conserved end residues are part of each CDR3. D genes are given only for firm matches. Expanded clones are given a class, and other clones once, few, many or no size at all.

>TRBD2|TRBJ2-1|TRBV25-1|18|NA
CASSEYPRYQRGHNEQFF
TGTGCCAGCAGTGAATATCCCCGATATCAGCGGGGCCACAATGAGCAGTTCTTC
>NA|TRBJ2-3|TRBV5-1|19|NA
CASSLVSVSGLPLTDTQYF
TGCGCCAGCAGCTTGGTTTCGGTATCCGGACTACCCCTAACAGATACGCAGTATTTT
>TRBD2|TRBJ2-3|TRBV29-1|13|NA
CSVGSGIKDTQYF
TGCAGCGTTGGTAGCGGGATAAAAGATACGCAGTATTTT
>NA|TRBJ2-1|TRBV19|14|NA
CASSSGNSYNEQFF
TGTGCCAGTAGTAGCGGGAATTCCTACAATGAGCAGTTCTTC
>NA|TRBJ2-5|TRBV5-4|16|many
CASSLAPSQKQETQYF
TGTGCCAGCAGCTTGGCCCCGTCGCAGAAGCAAGAGACCCAGTACTTC
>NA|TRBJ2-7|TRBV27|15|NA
CASSLSPGTSYEQYF
TGTGCCAGCAGTTTATCCCCGGGTACCAGCTACGAGCAGTACTTC
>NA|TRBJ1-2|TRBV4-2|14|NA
CASSLTGTGAVYTF
TGTGCCAGCAGCCTAACCGGGACTGGAGCGGTCTACACCTTC
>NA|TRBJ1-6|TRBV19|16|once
CASSAFSTGLISPLHF
TGTGCCAGTAGTGCATTCTCTACAGGGCTGATCTCACCCCTCCACTTT
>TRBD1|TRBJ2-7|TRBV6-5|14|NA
CATLLRTGVYEQYF
TGTGCCACCTTACTAAGGACAGGGGTCTACGAGCAGTACTTC
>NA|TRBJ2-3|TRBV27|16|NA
CASSSKQQGRTDTQYF
TGTGCCAGCAGTTCCAAGCAACAGGGCCGCACAGATACGCAGTATTTT
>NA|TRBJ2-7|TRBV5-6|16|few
CASSLSLGGESYEQYF
TGTGCCAGCAGCTTGTCACTCGGCGGGGAGTCCTACGAGCAGTACTTC
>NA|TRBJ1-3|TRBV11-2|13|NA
CASSLDSGYTIYF
TGTGCCAGCAGCTTAGATTCGGGATACACCATATATTTT
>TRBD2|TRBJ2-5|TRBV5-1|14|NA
CASSGSGGQETQYF
TGCGCCAGCAGCGGTAGCGGGGGCCAAGAGACCCAGTACTTC
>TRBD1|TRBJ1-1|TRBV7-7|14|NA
CASSRRTGGVKAFF
TGTGCTAGCAGTCGGCGAACAGGGGGAGTTAAAGCTTTCTTT
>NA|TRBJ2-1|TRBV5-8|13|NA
CASSSDTRLGQFF
TGTGCCAGCAGCTCGGACACACGATTGGGGCAGTTCTTC
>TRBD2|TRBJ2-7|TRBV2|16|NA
CASSEALTSAPPEQYF
TGTGCCAGCAGTGAAGCGCTCACTAGCGCGCCGCCCGAGCAGTACTTC
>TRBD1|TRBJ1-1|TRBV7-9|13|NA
CASSRQGNTEAFF
TGTGCCAGCAGTCGACAGGGGAACACTGAAGCTTTCTTT
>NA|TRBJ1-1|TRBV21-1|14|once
CASSKGQAGTEAFF
TGTGCCAGCAGCAAGGGACAGGCCGGCACTGAAGCTTTCTTT
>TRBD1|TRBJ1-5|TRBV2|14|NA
CASEGQGVGQPQHF
TGTGCCAGCGAGGGACAGGGGGTAGGGCAGCCCCAGCATTTT
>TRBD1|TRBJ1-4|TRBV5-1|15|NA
CASSASDRGNEKLFF
TGCGCCAGCTCGGCGTCCGACAGGGGTAATGAAAAACTGTTTTTT
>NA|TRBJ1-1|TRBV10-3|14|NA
CATRPAKGGAEAFF
TGTGCCACCCGTCCTGCAAAGGGGGGGGCTGAAGCTTTCTTT
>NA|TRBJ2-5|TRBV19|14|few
CASSSQGFEGTQYF
TGTGCCAGTAGCTCGCAGGGGTTTGAAGGGACCCAGTACTTC
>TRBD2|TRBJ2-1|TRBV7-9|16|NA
CASSWAGTSGRNEQFF
TGTGCCAGCAGCTGGGCCGGGACTAGCGGGCGCAATGAGCAGTTCTTC
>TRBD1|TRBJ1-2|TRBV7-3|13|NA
CASSLETGFGYTF
TGTGCCAGCAGCCTCGAGACAGGGTTCGGCTACACCTTC
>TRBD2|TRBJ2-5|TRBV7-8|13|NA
CASSRGGRETQYF
TGTGCCAGCAGCCGCGGGGGGAGGGAGACCCAGTACTTC
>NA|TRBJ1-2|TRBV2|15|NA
CASSFSRAGDYGYTF
TGTGCCAGCTCCTTTTCCAGGGCGGGGGACTATGGCTACACCTTC
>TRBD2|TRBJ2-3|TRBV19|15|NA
CASSIWGGSTDTQYF
TGTGCCAGTAGTATATGGGGGGGGAGCACAGATACGCAGTATTTT
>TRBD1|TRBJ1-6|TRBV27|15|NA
CASRLTGEGGSPLHF
TGTGCCAGCAGACTTACAGGGGAAGGCGGTTCACCCCTCCACTTT
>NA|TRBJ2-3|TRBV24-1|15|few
CATSDPTSPADTQYF
TGTGCCACCAGTGATCCGACTAGTCCCGCAGATACGCAGTATTTT
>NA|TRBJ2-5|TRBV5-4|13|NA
CASSLQGKETQYF
TGTGCCAGCAGCTTGCAGGGAAAAGAGACCCAGTACTTC
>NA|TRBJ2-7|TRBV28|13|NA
CASCSGQFYEQYF
TGTGCCAGTTGTTCCGGACAGTTCTACGAGCAGTACTTC
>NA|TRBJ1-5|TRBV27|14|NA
CASSSDRNGQPQHF
TGTGCCAGCAGTTCGGACAGAAACGGTCAGCCCCAGCATTTT
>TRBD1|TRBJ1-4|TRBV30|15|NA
CAWSVGGTGVEKLFF
TGTGCCTGGAGTGTAGGGGGGACAGGGGTCGAAAAACTGTTTTTT
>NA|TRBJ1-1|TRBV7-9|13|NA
CASSSSQGYEAFF
TGTGCCAGCAGCTCGTCGCAGGGGTATGAAGCTTTCTTT
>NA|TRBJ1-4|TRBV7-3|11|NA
CASPPGEKLFF
TGTGCCAGCCCACCTGGCGAAAAACTGTTTTTT
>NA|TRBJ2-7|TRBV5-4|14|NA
CASSLGSAGYEQYF
TGTGCCAGCAGCTTGGGATCGGCAGGCTACGAGCAGTACTTC
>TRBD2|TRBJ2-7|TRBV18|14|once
CASSPGTSGNEQYF
TGTGCCAGCTCACCAGGGACTAGCGGGAACGAGCAGTACTTC
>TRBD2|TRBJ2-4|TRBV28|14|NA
CASTLGGKKNIQYF
TGTGCCAGCACCCTGGGGGGGAAAAAAAACATTCAGTACTTC
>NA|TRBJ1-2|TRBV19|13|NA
CASEAGGNYGYTF
TGTGCCAGTGAGGCGGGAGGAAACTATGGCTACACCTTC
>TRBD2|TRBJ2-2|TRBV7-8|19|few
CASSDPGLAGGPRPGELFF
TGTGCCAGCAGCGACCCCGGACTAGCGGGAGGGCCTCGGCCCGGGGAGCTGTTTTTT
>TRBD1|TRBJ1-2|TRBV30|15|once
CAWSYPWTGGRGYTF
TGTGCCTGGAGTTACCCCTGGACAGGGGGTCGTGGCTACACCTTC
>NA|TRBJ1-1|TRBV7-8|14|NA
CASSSPGQNTEAFF
TGTGCCAGCAGCTCACCCGGACAGAACACTGAAGCTTTCTTT
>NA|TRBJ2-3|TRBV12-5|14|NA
CASGLVLATDTQYF
TGTGCTAGTGGTTTGGTACTTGCGACAGATACGCAGTATTTT
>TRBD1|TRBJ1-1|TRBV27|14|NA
CASRTGGRNTEAFF
TGTGCCAGCAGGACAGGGGGAAGGAACACTGAAGCTTTCTTT
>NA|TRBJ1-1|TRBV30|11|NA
CAWSDRYLAFF
TGTGCCTGGAGCGACAGGTACCTAGCTTTCTTT
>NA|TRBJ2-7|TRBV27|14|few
CASSTIQGFYEQYF
TGTGCCAGCAGTACCATCCAGGGGTTCTACGAGCAGTACTTC
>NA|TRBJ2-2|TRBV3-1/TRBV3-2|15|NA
CASSYYQGYGGELFF
TGTGCCAGCAGCTATTACCAGGGGTACGGCGGGGAGCTGTTTTTT
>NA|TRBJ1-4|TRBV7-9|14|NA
CASSSRGSREKLFF
TGTGCCAGCAGCTCTAGGGGCTCTCGGGAAAAACTGTTTTTT
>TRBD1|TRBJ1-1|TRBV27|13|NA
CASSQTGFTEAFF
TGTGCCAGCAGCCAGACAGGGTTCACTGAAGCTTTCTTT
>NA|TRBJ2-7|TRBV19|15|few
CASSIGGGGFYEQYF
TGTGCCAGTAGTATCGGAGGGGGCGGTTTCTACGAGCAGTACTTC
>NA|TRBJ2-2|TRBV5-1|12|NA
CASSASWGELFF
TGCGCCAGCAGCGCGAGTTGGGGGGAGCTGTTTTTT
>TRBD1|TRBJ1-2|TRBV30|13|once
CAWSVQGASGYTF
TGTGCCTGGAGTGTACAGGGGGCGTCCGGCTACACCTTC
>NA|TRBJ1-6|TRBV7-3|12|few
CASSLPSSPLHF
TGTGCCAGCAGCTTACCGAGTTCACCCCTCCACTTT
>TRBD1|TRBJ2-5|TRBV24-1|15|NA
CATSLGGTGQETQYF
TGTGCCACCAGCTTAGGCGGGACAGGCCAAGAGACCCAGTACTTC